This TCR beta chain was found in a study of blood T cells in healthy people across ages. Study-wide points: In the absence of known donor CMV status, changes in expanded clonotypes were possibly confounded.

Germline V gives CDR1 SGHNT, CDR2 YENEEA. CDR3 length: 14 amino acids. Trimming cost V 0 bases and J 5 bases, with 8 bases left between them. PCR was performed a second time for 7 to 11 cycles using a sample-barcoded 5' primer and a J-beta primer mix. TCRdb analysed the 5' RACE reads with MiXCR anew, one entry per CDR3 protein. Altogether about 1.4 million distinct CDR3 sequences are present, roughly 60% being singletons, with the ten largest covering 6.5% to 8.5%. Peripheral blood samples of 9.5 to 10 milliliters were drawn from each donor. As concerns this clonotype: Its antigen is still unknown.

The sample taken for sequencing was blood. The TCR comes from a man between 18 and 29 years old in good health. The chain couples TRBV11-3 to TRBJ2-1; perhaps TRBD2 as D (6 bases). DNA for the CDR3: TGTGCCAGCAGCTTAGACGGACTAAACAATGAGCAGTTCTTC. Residues: CASSLDGLNNEQFF.